The 19 T cell receptor beta chains in this list originate from one sample, sequenced in a study of blood T cell repertoires in COVID-19. TCRdb's table, derived via immunoSEQ multiplex PCR, lists solely in-frame clones and lacks some. The data show more than 45,000 clones, with about 90% seen just once and under 25% held by the top ten. The sample comprised peripheral blood. These TCRs come from a woman aged 80 or older with COVID-19, enrolled during active disease.

V and J are TRBV7-2 and TRBJ1-2; TRBD1 matches 8 bases. Germline CDR1 reads SGHTA; CDR2 reads FQGNSA. V lost 5 bases and J lost 8; bases outside the gene matches: 16. The CDR3 is 16 amino acids. The CDR3 loop reads CASSPAPGQVPGGYTF. The CDR3 bases are TGTGCCAGCAGCCCCGCCCCGGGACAGGTCCCCGGGGGCTACACCTTC.

This clone is termed medium-sized. This chain links TRBV7-6 with TRBJ2-7; 8 bases line up with TRBD2. Germline CDR1 is SGHVS and CDR2 is FNYEAQ. The J segment lost 6 bases and the V segment lost 5 bases, leaving 6 bases of the junction unmatched. The CDR3 consists of 13 residues. The CDR3 DNA follows: TGTGCCAGCAGCCTTAGCGGGGAGGTCGAGCAGTACTTC. Its protein is CASSLSGEVEQYF.

The rearrangement joins TRBV13 to TRBJ2-3; 7 bases are shared with TRBD2. CDR3 length equals 15 residues. Trimming took 7 bases from V and 6 from J; bases not matched to a gene: 13. Per germline, CDR1 PRHDT and CDR2 FYEKMQ (reference sequence). In DNA, the CDR3 is TGTGCCAGCACCGAGGCGGGACTACTTATTGATACGCAGTATTTT. This translates into CASTEAGLLIDTQYF.

The V gene is TRBV4-2, the J gene TRBJ1-4, with D hard to call. Trimming removed 0 bases from V and 7 bases from J, with 12 bases in between. The CDR3 is 15 amino acids. Germline-derived CDR1 and CDR2 are LGHNA and YNFKEQ. CDR3 nucleotides: TGTGCCAGCAGCCAAGATCTTCGGGTTGCTGAAAAACTGTTTTTT. It translates to CASSQDLRVAEKLFF.

V usage is TRBV5-1 and J usage is TRBJ2-3; 8 nucleotides line up with TRBD2. Germline V gene sequence: CDR1 SGHRS, CDR2 YFSETQ. After removal of 4 bases from V and 5 bases from J, the junction contained 12 bases not matched to a gene. There are 16 residues in the CDR3. The CDR3 loop reads CASSASGGGGGDTQYF. The CDR3 DNA sequence: TGCGCCAGCAGCGCGAGCGGGGGCGGAGGCGGAGATACGCAGTATTTT.

The chain uses TRBV19 and TRBJ1-2, with a tentative D call TRBD1 (5 bases). The V gene's germline CDR1 is LNHDA and CDR2 SQIVND (reference sequence). Trimming pared 5 bases from V and 3 bases from J, leaving 13 bases between. The CDR3 contains 14 residues. For the CDR3, the DNA is TGTGCCAGTAGTCCGGGGGTCTCTGACTATGGCTACACCTTC. Amino acid sequence: CASSPGVSDYGYTF.

The chain couples TRBV7-2 to TRBJ1-4; 11 positions agree with TRBD1. The germline CDR1 and CDR2 sequences are SGHTA and FQGNSA. Trimming at V came to 5 bases and at J to 7 bases, leaving 9 bases not matched to a gene. The CDR3 runs to 16 residues. The CDR3 spells CASSLKTGTGGEKLFF. The CDR3 nucleotides are TGTGCCAGCAGCCTCAAGACCGGGACAGGGGGTGAAAAACTGTTTTTT. Variable domain in full (rest from reference TRBV7-2 and TRBJ1-4): GAGVSQSPSNKVTEKGKDVELRCDPISGHTALYWYRQSLGQGLEFLIYFQGNSAPDKSGLPSDRFSAERTGGSVSTLTIQRTQQEDSAVYLCASSLKTGTGGEKLFFGSGTQLSVL.

As for this clone: One junction end does not reproduce the germline sequence, and a read error may be involved. V gene TRBV9 combines with J gene TRBJ2-3, with D perhaps matching TRBD1 (5 bases). This CDR3 region has 14 residues. Per the germline V gene, CDR1 is SGDLS and CDR2 is YYNGEE. Written as DNA, the CDR3 is TGTGCCAGCAGCGTAGAAGACCATACAGGTACGCAGTATTTT. This translates into CASSVEDHTGTQYF. Complete variable domain (other parts from reference TRBV9 and TRBJ2-3): DSGVTQTPKHLITATGQRVTLRCSPRSGDLSVYWYQQSLDQGLQFLIQYYNGEERAKGNILERFSAQQFPDLHSELNLSSLELGDSALYFCASSVEDHTGTQYFGPGTRLTVL.

The chain carries TRBV6-5 and TRBJ1-1, with TRBD1 as a possible D gene (5 bases). The CDR3 runs 14 residues. Germline CDR1 MNHEY, CDR2 SVGAGI. The germline V and J ends were trimmed by 6 bases and 4 bases, with 15 bases remaining between them. The CDR3 spells CASRPQGRGTEAFF. The CDR3 coding sequence is TGTGCCAGCAGGCCCCAGGGTAGGGGCACTGAAGCTTTCTTT.

The chain recombines TRBV5-5 with TRBJ2-7, with D possibly being TRBD2 (5 bases). This CDR3 is 13 amino acids long. V lost 0 bases to trimming and J lost 4 bases, with 8 bases between them. Germline values: CDR1 SGHKS, CDR2 YYEKEE (reference sequence). The CDR3, as DNA: TGTGCCAGCAGCTTGGCGGGAATATACGAGCAGTACTTC. Protein product: CASSLAGIYEQYF.

The J gene is TRBJ1-2, the V gene TRBV5-6; no firm D call. The CDR3 length is 13 residues. The V and J ends lost 6 bases and 4 bases respectively, with 13 bases between them. Germline CDR1 reads SGHDT; CDR2 reads YYEEEE. CDR3 in amino acids: CASIQRAGYGYTF. The DNA of the CDR3 is TGTGCCAGCATACAGCGAGCGGGCTATGGCTACACCTTC.

The chain is built from TRBV5-1 and TRBJ2-1; TRBD2 matches 11 bases. This CDR3 contains 15 residues. The V gene's germline CDR1 is SGHRS and CDR2 YFSETQ. Trimming took 4 bases from V and 7 from J; bases not matched to a gene: 7. The CDR3, as DNA: TGCGCCAGCAGCCAGACTAGCGGGGTCTCGAATGAGCAGTTCTTC. Its translation: CASSQTSGVSNEQFF.

The J gene is TRBJ2-7, the V gene TRBV7-2; maybe TRBD2 (6 bases). This CDR3 region has 15 residues. Germline-derived CDR1 and CDR2 are SGHTA and FQGNSA. The V and J ends lost 1 base and 2 bases respectively, with 12 bases between them. CDR3 in amino acids: CASSLGTTPTYEQYF. CDR3 nucleotide sequence: TGTGCCAGCAGCTTAGGGACTACCCCAACCTACGAGCAGTACTTC.

This clone showed up just once. The V gene is TRBV18, the J gene TRBJ2-7, with 10 nucleotides matching TRBD1. Unmatched junction bases numbered 1, after V lost 4 bases and J lost 1 base. The CDR3 contains 14 residues. The germline V gene encodes CDR1 KGHSH and CDR2 LQKENI. In nucleotides, the CDR3 is TGTGCCAGCTCACAGGACAGGGGGTCCTACGAGCAGTACTTC. This encodes CASSQDRGSYEQYF.

The V gene is TRBV5-5, the J gene TRBJ1-6, with TRBD1 matching over 8 bases. CDR1 SGHKS and CDR2 YYEKEE come from the germline V gene (reference sequence). Germline trimming cut 4 bases from V and 0 bases from J; bases unmatched to any gene: 9. The CDR3 contains 18 residues. The CDR3 region is CASSPGTGTSSYNSPLHF. The CDR3 region has the DNA TGTGCCAGCAGCCCCGGGACAGGCACCAGCTCCTATAATTCACCCCTCCACTTT.

This clone was seen once. This chain joins TRBV11-2 and TRBJ1-2, with 7 positions matching TRBD1. V shed 1 base and J 4 bases; nucleotides not matched to a gene: 3. Germline V gene data show CDR1 as SGHAT and CDR2 as FQNNGV. This CDR3 is built from 14 residues. The CDR3 nucleotides are TGTGCCAGCAGCTTAGGGACAGGAGGCTATGGCTACACCTTC. Amino acid sequence: CASSLGTGGYGYTF. Full variable domain (rest looked up from reference TRBV11-2 and TRBJ1-2): EAGVAQSPRYKIIEKRQSVAFWCNPISGHATLYWYQQILGQGPKLLIQFQNNGVVDDSQLPKDRFSAERLKGVDSTLKIQPAKLEDSAVYLCASSLGTGGYGYTFGSGTRLTVV.

The chain carries TRBV2 and TRBJ2-2; unclear D gene. CDR3 length: 14 residues. V lost 4 bases to trimming and J lost 2 bases, with 8 bases between them. Looked up from germline, CDR1 is SNHLY and CDR2 is FYNNEI. CDR3 nucleotide sequence: TGTGCCAGCAGTGTCACAGCTAACACCGGGGAGCTGTTTTTT. It translates to CASSVTANTGELFF.

The rearrangement links TRBV10-3 to TRBJ2-2, with 9 bases lining up with TRBD2. The CDR3 loop spans 16 amino acids. V was clipped by 5 bases and J by 2 bases; unmatched bases: 6. Germline V gene lookup returns CDR1 ENHRY and CDR2 SYGVKD. The CDR3 region has the DNA TGTGCCATCAGTTATAGCGGGGGACCTAACACCGGGGAGCTGTTTTTT. Amino acid sequence: CAISYSGGPNTGELFF.

V and J are TRBV11-2 and TRBJ2-2; possible D gene TRBD2, 5 bases. The CDR3 has 14 amino acids. Trimming left V 5 bases short and J 2 bases short, with 9 bases between. CDR1 is SGHAT and CDR2 is FQNNGV in the germline V gene. The CDR3 nucleotides read TGTGCCAGCAGCATTGGACTTAACACCGGGGAGCTGTTTTTT. This sequence encodes CASSIGLNTGELFF.